The 19 T cell receptor beta chains below all came from one sample that was sequenced in a study of T cell responses to AZD1222 COVID-19 vaccine. Repertoires were generated with immunoSEQ multiplex PCR, while TCRdb's copy carries only in-frame clones and drops some. The sample has tens of thousands of clones, 89% seen once. This specimen was peripheral blood, taken 28 days after the second AZD1222 dose. These receptors were collected from an adult who received the AZD1222 COVID-19 vaccine.

This clone was recorded only once. The chain combines TRBV15 with TRBJ1-3; D uncertain. The V and J ends lost 2 bases and 1 base respectively, with 9 bases between them. Per germline, CDR1 LNHNV and CDR2 YYDKDF (reference sequence). The CDR3 contains 15 residues. For the CDR3, the DNA is TGTGCCACCAGCAGACGACAAGCTTCTGGAAACACCATATATTTT. This sequence encodes CATSRRQASGNTIYF.

The rearrangement links TRBV7-3 to TRBJ2-1, with a tentative D call TRBD1 (6 bases). Trimming cost V 5 bases and J 7 bases, with 18 bases left between them. This CDR3 spans 15 amino acids. Germline values: CDR1 SGHTA, CDR2 FQGTGA. The CDR3 DNA is TGTGCCAGCAGCCGCTTAGGGGGAGTAGGTAATGAGCAGTTCTTC. Its protein is CASSRLGGVGNEQFF.

The chain carries TRBV7-2 and TRBJ2-3, with 14 bases matching TRBD2. With 1 base clipped from V and 5 bases from J, the junction kept 2 bases outside the gene matches. The CDR3 is 16 amino acids. In germline, CDR1 is SGHTA, CDR2 FQGNSA. The CDR3 protein is CASSLGLAGGRDTQYF. The CDR3 DNA is TGTGCCAGCAGCTTAGGACTAGCGGGAGGGAGAGATACGCAGTATTTT.

This sequence joins TRBV20-1 and TRBJ1-5, with D unclear. The CDR3 totals 13 residues. The V end lost 3 bases, the J end lost 4 bases, and 10 bases lay between the germline ends. Germline-derived CDR1 and CDR2 are DFQATT and SNEGSKA (reference sequence). The CDR3 reads CSASVQENQPQHF. The CDR3 DNA reads TGCAGTGCTAGTGTCCAGGAGAATCAGCCCCAGCATTTT.

The chain couples TRBV10-3 to TRBJ2-1; D is unclear. The CDR3 runs to 18 residues. Germline V lookup: CDR1 ENHRY, CDR2 SYGVKD. Trimming pared 2 bases from V and 9 bases from J, leaving 26 bases between. The CDR3 here is CAISEGVTMSLHRVEQFF. DNA of the CDR3: TGTGCCATCAGTGAGGGCGTTACAATGAGCCTCCATCGGGTTGAGCAGTTCTTC.

This clone was recorded a few times. This rearrangement joins TRBV5-6 to TRBJ2-7; a possible D gene is TRBD1 (5 bases). The V and J ends lost 3 bases and 1 base respectively, with 17 bases between them. The CDR3 is made up of 16 amino acids. CDR1 is SGHDT, CDR2 YYEEEE, per germline. The CDR3 coding sequence is TGTGCCAGCAGCTCCCTGGACACCCTGAATTCCTACGAGCAGTACGTC. Translated, it gives CASSSLDTLNSYEQYV.

The V call is TRBV7-2, the J call TRBJ2-2; the match to TRBD2 covers 7 bases. Germline V lookup: CDR1 SGHTA, CDR2 FQGNSA. Trimming at V came to 3 bases and at J to 5 bases, leaving 9 bases not matched to a gene. The CDR3 loop spans 16 amino acids. CDR3 bases: TGTGCCAGCAGCTTGGGTGCGGGAGTGGGGACCGGGGAGCTGTTTTTT. It specifies CASSLGAGVGTGELFF.

This clone was recorded only once. This sequence joins TRBV5-1 and TRBJ1-2; the match to TRBD1 covers 8 bases. With V trimmed by 0 bases and J by 6 bases, 7 bases remained unmatched. This CDR3 has 15 amino acids. CDR1 and CDR2 from the germline V gene are SGHRS and YFSETQ. The chain's CDR3 is CASSLGGQGRHGYTF. CDR3 in DNA: TGCGCCAGCAGCTTGGGAGGACAGGGACGCCATGGCTACACCTTC.

V is TRBV7-9 and J is TRBJ1-4; the match to TRBD1 covers 7 bases. There are 15 residues in the CDR3. Unmatched junction bases numbered 8, after V lost 2 bases and J lost 8 bases. The germline V gene has CDR1 SEHNR and CDR2 FQNEAQ (reference sequence). The CDR3: CASSLMRQGGEKLFF. The CDR3, as DNA: TGTGCCAGCAGCTTAATGCGACAGGGAGGGGAAAAACTGTTTTTT.

The rearrangement uses TRBV7-2 and TRBJ2-7; 8 bases agree with TRBD1. The junction had 1 base not matched to a gene; V was cut back by 5 bases and J by 4 bases. The germline gives CDR1 SGHTA, CDR2 FQGNSA. The CDR3 runs 12 residues. CDR3 DNA: TGTGCCAGCAGCGGACAGGGTTACGAGCAGTACTTC. It specifies CASSGQGYEQYF.

Regarding this clone: Distinct nucleotide sequences in the sample also encode this CDR3. The rearrangement links TRBV6-5 to TRBJ1-1, with D possibly matching TRBD1 (5 bases). This CDR3 contains 11 residues. Germline V gene lookup returns CDR1 MNHEY and CDR2 SVGAGI. The germline V and J ends were trimmed by 4 bases and 8 bases, with 8 bases remaining between them. This chain's CDR3 is CASSLGTEAFF. In DNA form, the CDR3 reads TGTGCCAGCAGTTTAGGGACGGAAGCTTTCTTT.

This chain connects TRBV27 to TRBJ1-2; D gene uncertain. The germline V gene has CDR1 MNHEY and CDR2 SMNVEV (reference sequence). The CDR3 has 13 residues. The V end was cut by 3 bases, the J end by 8 bases, with 13 bases between. CDR3 DNA sequence: TGTGCCAGCAGTTTCGGACGGAAAGAGGGCTACACCTTC. Amino acids: CASSFGRKEGYTF.

The rearrangement links TRBV28 to TRBJ1-5; D gene uncertain. The CDR3 has 15 amino acids. Trimming pared 6 bases from V and 2 bases from J, leaving 14 bases between. Germline CDR1 reads MDHEN; CDR2 reads SYDVKM. The CDR3 nucleotides read TGTGCCAGCAGCCCCCCGGGTGAGGGCAATCAGCCCCAGCATTTT. It yields the protein CASSPPGEGNQPQHF.

The chain recombines TRBV4-1 with TRBJ2-7; the D gene is possibly TRBD1 (6 bases). The CDR3 spans 13 residues. Per the germline V gene, CDR1 is MGHRA and CDR2 is YSYEKL. Between the trimmed V and J ends, which lost 2 bases and 2 bases, there was a span of 7 bases. The CDR3 bases are TGCGCCAGCAGCCAACGGGACACCTACGAGCAGTACTTC. It specifies CASSQRDTYEQYF.

V and J are TRBV11-3 and TRBJ2-5, with D perhaps matching TRBD2 (6 bases). CDR1 and CDR2 (germline): SGHNT, YENEEA. The CDR3 runs to 13 residues. Trimming pared 8 bases from V and 6 bases from J, leaving 16 bases between. CDR3 DNA: TGTGCCAGCGAGAACGGAGGGCCGCAGACCCAGTACTTC. This translates into CASENGGPQTQYF.

The chain carries TRBV7-2 and TRBJ2-3; 9 nucleotides agree with TRBD1. The CDR3 spans 16 residues. The germline V gene has CDR1 SGHTA and CDR2 FQGNSA. Germline trimming cut 5 bases from V and 3 bases from J; bases unmatched to any gene: 9. Here the CDR3 DNA reads TGTGCCAGCAGCCAAGGCCGGGACAGGGCTACAGATACGCAGTATTTT. This gives the protein CASSQGRDRATDTQYF.

This sequence joins TRBV24-1 and TRBJ2-2, with 11 bases aligning to TRBD2. The germline V gene encodes CDR1 KGHDR and CDR2 SFDVKD. V shed 4 bases, J shed 5 bases, and the junction held 8 bases outside the gene matches. The CDR3 spans 17 residues. The CDR3 DNA reads as TGTGCCACCAGTGACCCGCGACTAGCGGGAAGTACCGGGGAGCTGTTTTTT. Encoded protein: CATSDPRLAGSTGELFF.

This clone was observed a single time. The rearrangement uses TRBV19 and TRBJ2-5, with a tentative D call TRBD2 (5 bases). Looked up from germline, CDR1 is LNHDA and CDR2 is SQIVND (reference sequence). The CDR3 runs to 14 residues. The V and J ends lost 2 bases and 7 bases respectively, with 14 bases between them. CDR3 loop: CASSISGRPGTQYF. CDR3 DNA sequence: TGTGCCAGTAGTATAAGCGGCCGTCCAGGGACCCAGTACTTC.

The V and J genes are TRBV13 and TRBJ2-5; D remains ambiguous. From germline, CDR1 is PRHDT and CDR2 FYEKMQ (reference sequence). The CDR3 has 13 residues. Trimming shortened V by 1 base and J by 2 bases, and 5 bases separated the two germline ends. CDR3 sequence reads: CASSLVPQETQYF. In DNA, the CDR3 is TGTGCCAGCAGCTTAGTCCCTCAAGAGACCCAGTACTTC.